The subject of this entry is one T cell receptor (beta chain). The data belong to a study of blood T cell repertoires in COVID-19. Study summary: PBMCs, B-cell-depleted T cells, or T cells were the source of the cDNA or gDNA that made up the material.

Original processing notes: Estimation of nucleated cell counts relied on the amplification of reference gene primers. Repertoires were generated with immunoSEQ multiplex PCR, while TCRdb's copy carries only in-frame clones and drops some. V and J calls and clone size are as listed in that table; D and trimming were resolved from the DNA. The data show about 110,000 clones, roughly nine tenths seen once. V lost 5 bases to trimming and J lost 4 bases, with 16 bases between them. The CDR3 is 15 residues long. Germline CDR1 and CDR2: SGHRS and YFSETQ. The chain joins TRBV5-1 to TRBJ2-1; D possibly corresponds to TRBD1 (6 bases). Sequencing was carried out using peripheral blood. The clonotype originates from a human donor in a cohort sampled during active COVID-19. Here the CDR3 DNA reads TGCGCCAGCAGAAAGGGGGTTTTGGCGTACAATGAGCAGTTCTTC. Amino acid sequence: CASRKGVLAYNEQFF. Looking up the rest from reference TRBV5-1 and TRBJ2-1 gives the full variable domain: KAGVTQTPRYLIKTRGQQVTLSCSPISGHRSVSWYQQTPGQGLQFLFEYFSETQRNKGNFPGRFSGRQFSNSRSEMNVSTLELGDSALYLCASRKGVLAYNEQFFGPGTRLTVL.